A single sample gave rise to the 29 T cell receptor beta chains below, sequenced in a study of shared clonotypes between healthy human individuals. Produced via immunoSEQ multiplex PCR; TCRdb's table is partial and in-frame only. In the table there are more than 500,000 clones, around 95% of which are singletons. Naive CD8 isolation took CD45RO-negative cells positively selected for CCR7 and excluded terminally differentiated effector memory CD45RA+ cells. The sample was naive CD8+ T cells sorted from blood. The receptors derive from a woman aged 30 to 39 in good health.

V is TRBV6-5 and J is TRBJ1-5; tentative D call: TRBD1 (5 bases). The V gene's germline CDR1 is MNHEY and CDR2 SVGAGI. The CDR3 loop spans 13 amino acids. V lost 4 bases to trimming and J lost 4 bases, with 8 bases between them. The CDR3 coding sequence is TGTGCCAGCAGTTTGGGACCTAATCAGCCCCAGCATTTT. It yields the protein CASSLGPNQPQHF.

This sequence joins TRBV27 and TRBJ2-7, with D maybe TRBD2 (6 bases). Germline-derived CDR1 and CDR2 are MNHEY and SMNVEV (reference sequence). This CDR3 has 19 amino acids. V was cut by 0 bases and J by 3 bases, with 24 bases left in between. CDR3 DNA: TGTGCCAGCAGTTTATCGTCCCCGGGGGTGGGAATAGCAGACTACGAGCAGTACTTC. Protein product: CASSLSSPGVGIADYEQYF.

The V call is TRBV9, the J call TRBJ2-1, with 9 positions matching TRBD2. V lost 0 bases and J lost 0; bases outside the gene matches: 4. This CDR3 region has 17 residues. The V gene's germline CDR1 is SGDLS and CDR2 YYNGEE. The CDR3 bases are TGTGCCAGCAGCGTAGATGGTAGCGGGAGCTCCTACAATGAGCAGTTCTTC. This encodes CASSVDGSGSSYNEQFF.

As to this clone: Other DNA sequences in the sample encode the same CDR3. Written as DNA, the CDR3 is TGTGCCAGCAGTCCTAACACTGAAGCTTTCTTT. Its protein is CASSPNTEAFF. The J gene is TRBJ1-1, the V gene TRBV28; D call uncertain. V gave up 5 bases and J gave up 2 bases, with 3 bases separating them. The CDR3 spans 11 residues. In germline, CDR1 is MDHEN, CDR2 SYDVKM.

V and J are TRBV23-1 and TRBJ1-4; D is possibly TRBD1 (5 bases). TRBV23-1 is an ORF; its function is uncertain. The V and J ends lost 2 bases and 4 bases respectively, with 11 bases between them. The CDR3 is 15 amino acids. CDR3 in amino acids: CASSQEGRNNEKLFF. The CDR3 DNA sequence: TGCGCCAGCAGTCAAGAGGGGCGTAATAATGAAAAACTGTTTTTT.

The chain recombines TRBV5-4 with TRBJ2-7, with 9 bases lining up with TRBD2. The germline gives CDR1 SGHNT, CDR2 YYREEE (reference sequence). This CDR3 spans 16 amino acids. V gave up 0 bases and J gave up 2 bases; unmatched junction bases: 6. DNA for the CDR3: TGTGCCAGCAGCTTGGCCGGGACTAGCCTTACCTACGAGCAGTACTTC. Translation: CASSLAGTSLTYEQYF.

This clone showed up just once. The genes are TRBV30 and TRBJ1-1; D ambiguous. Per germline, CDR1 GTSNPN and CDR2 SVGIG (reference sequence). Trimming pared 1 base from V and 2 bases from J, leaving 5 bases between. The CDR3 is 12 residues long. CDR3 protein: CAWSGVNTEAFF. In DNA form, the CDR3 reads TGTGCCTGGAGTGGGGTCAACACTGAAGCTTTCTTT.

The V and J genes are TRBV5-5 and TRBJ2-7; D ambiguous. The CDR3 contains 13 residues. V was shortened by 1 base and J by 2 bases, with 7 bases between the two germline ends. Germline V gives CDR1 SGHKS, CDR2 YYEKEE (reference sequence). The CDR3: CASSLRATYEQYF. The CDR3 region has the DNA TGTGCCAGCAGCTTGAGGGCTACCTACGAGCAGTACTTC. The entire variable domain, with the rest obtained from reference TRBV5-5 and TRBJ2-7, is as follows: DAGVTQSPTHLIKTRGQQVTLRCSPISGHKSVSWYQQVLGQGPQFIFQYYEKEERGRGNFPDRFSARQFPNYSSELNVNALLLGDSALYLCASSLRATYEQYFGPGTRLTVT.

This clone has just one count. This sample also contains other DNA sequences that code for the same CDR3. V usage is TRBV27 and J usage is TRBJ2-7; TRBD1 is a possible D gene (5 bases). CDR3 length: 13 residues. CDR1 is MNHEY, CDR2 SMNVEV, per germline (reference sequence). The V end was cut by 2 bases, the J end by 3 bases, with 8 bases between. As DNA, the CDR3 is TGTGCCAGCAGTTTAAGGGGAAGCTACGAGCAGTACTTC. Translating it yields CASSLRGSYEQYF.

CDR3 DNA sequence: TGTGCCAGCAGATTGCCCGGGACTTACTACAATGAGCAGTTCTTC. It specifies CASRLPGTYYNEQFF. The rearrangement uses TRBV28 and TRBJ2-1; perhaps TRBD2 as D (6 bases). This CDR3 region has 15 residues. The germline CDR1 and CDR2 sequences are MDHEN and SYDVKM. With 6 bases removed from V and 3 bases from J, the gap between germline ends came to 15 bases.

V is TRBV19 and J is TRBJ2-1, with 13 positions matching TRBD2. The V and J ends lost 5 bases and 6 bases, in that order; junction bases with no gene match: 4. CDR1 is LNHDA, CDR2 SQIVND, per germline (reference sequence). This CDR3 region has 15 residues. CDR3 loop: CASSDGTSGVNEQFF. The CDR3 nucleotides are TGTGCCAGTAGTGACGGGACTAGCGGGGTCAATGAGCAGTTCTTC.

This clone was recorded once. The chain employs TRBV28 and TRBJ2-2; D perhaps matches TRBD2 (5 bases). Trimming removed 6 bases from V and 6 bases from J, with 23 bases in between. The CDR3 is 17 amino acids. Germline V gene sequence: CDR1 MDHEN, CDR2 SYDVKM. The CDR3 region is CASSFPGLASVAGELFF. The CDR3 region has the DNA TGTGCCAGCAGCTTTCCCGGACTGGCTTCGGTTGCCGGGGAGCTGTTTTTT.

The chain has TRBV28 and TRBJ2-1; 16 bases agree with TRBD2. Trimming removed 7 bases from V and 1 base from J; junction bases left unmatched: 7. CDR3 size: 18 residues. The germline V gene has CDR1 MDHEN and CDR2 SYDVKM. The CDR3 here is CASNVPGLAGGSYNEQFF. DNA of the CDR3: TGTGCCAGCAATGTCCCGGGACTAGCGGGAGGGTCCTACAATGAGCAGTTCTTC.

The CDR3 DNA reads TGTGCCAGCAGCTTAACCGGGAGGGGGTACGAGCAGTACTTC. This translates into CASSLTGRGYEQYF. J is TRBJ2-7 and V is TRBV11-2, with 8 bases matching TRBD2. Looked up from germline, CDR1 is SGHAT and CDR2 is FQNNGV. CDR3 length equals 14 residues. V shed 2 bases, J shed 4 bases, and the junction held 4 bases outside the gene matches. Looking up the rest from reference TRBV11-2 and TRBJ2-7 gives the full variable domain: EAGVAQSPRYKIIEKRQSVAFWCNPISGHATLYWYQQILGQGPKLLIQFQNNGVVDDSQLPKDRFSAERLKGVDSTLKIQPAKLEDSAVYLCASSLTGRGYEQYFGPGTRLTVT.

This chain links TRBV6-5 with TRBJ1-2, with D unresolved. The CDR3 totals 12 residues. Deletions cut 5 bases from V and 5 bases from J, with 9 bases between. The germline V gene has CDR1 MNHEY and CDR2 SVGAGI. CDR3 nucleotides: TGTGCCAGCAGTGACTTCGGATATGGCTACACCTTC. Translated, it gives CASSDFGYGYTF.

The chain couples TRBV27 to TRBJ2-7; 11 positions agree with TRBD1. The CDR3 sequence is 14 residues long. CDR1 MNHEY and CDR2 SMNVEV come from the germline V gene (reference sequence). V dropped 8 bases and J dropped 7; count of bases not matched to a gene: 10. CDR3 nucleotides: TGTGCCAGCGGACGAGGGACAGGGGGAGGAGAGCAGTACTTC. This sequence encodes CASGRGTGGGEQYF.

The V gene is TRBV4-1, the J gene TRBJ2-5, with D possibly TRBD1 on 5 matching bases. V lost 2 bases and J lost 1, with 5 bases in between. The CDR3 loop spans 13 amino acids. Germline assignment: CDR1 MGHRA and CDR2 YSYEKL. The DNA for the CDR3 is TGCGCCAGCAGCCAAAGGGGCCAAGAGACCCAGTACTTC. It specifies CASSQRGQETQYF.

The rearrangement joins TRBV18 to TRBJ2-4; 7 bases are shared with TRBD2. CDR1 is KGHSH and CDR2 is LQKENI in the germline V gene. V lost 6 bases and J lost 8; bases outside the gene matches: 10. The CDR3 consists of 14 residues. In nucleotides, the CDR3 is TGTGCCAGCTCCGCGGACGGAGCGGGGTACATTCAGTACTTC. Residues: CASSADGAGYIQYF.

The chain has TRBV11-2 and TRBJ2-5, with D hard to call. Trimming cost V 1 base and J 7 bases, with 10 bases left between them. Germline V gene sequence: CDR1 SGHAT, CDR2 FQNNGV. The length of the CDR3 is 13 residues. The CDR3 coding sequence is TGTGCCAGCAGCTTAGCATCGTTGGGGACCCAGTACTTC. This codes for CASSLASLGTQYF.

The chain is built from TRBV29-1 and TRBJ2-1; TRBD2 aligns across 10 bases. Germline CDR1 reads SQVTM; CDR2 reads ANQGSEA. The J segment lost 8 bases and the V segment lost 5 bases, leaving 6 bases of the junction unmatched. CDR3 length: 13 residues. CDR3 amino acids: CSVMEREGYEQFF. Here the CDR3 DNA reads TGCAGCGTTATGGAGCGGGAGGGCTATGAGCAGTTCTTC.

In its sample, this clone was seen once. The chain has TRBV7-2 and TRBJ2-7; D remains unclear. The CDR3 has 14 residues. Deletions cut 5 bases from V and 0 bases from J, with 11 bases between. Germline lookup yields CDR1 SGHTA and CDR2 FQGNSA. CDR3 sequence (DNA): TGTGCCAGCAGCGTTGACCCTAGCTCCTACGAGCAGTACTTC. Its translation is CASSVDPSSYEQYF.

V is TRBV5-6 and J is TRBJ2-1; D is ambiguous. The CDR3 is made up of 16 amino acids. Germline loops: CDR1 SGHDT, CDR2 YYEEEE. Trimming took 3 bases from V and 0 from J, leaving 13 bases between them. CDR3 nucleotides: TGTGCCAGCAGCTCCCCGGACGAGAGCTCCTACAATGAGCAGTTCTTC. Amino acids: CASSSPDESSYNEQFF. Filled out from reference TRBV5-6 and TRBJ2-1, the complete variable domain reads DAGVTQSPTHLIKTRGQQVTLRCSPKSGHDTVSWYQQALGQGPQFIFQYYEEEERQRGNFPDRFSGHQFPNYSSELNVNALLLGDSALYLCASSSPDESSYNEQFFGPGTRLTVL.

As concerns this clone: Other DNA variants within this sample encode the same CDR3. The J gene is TRBJ1-1, the V gene TRBV27; D unclear. The CDR3 sequence is 13 residues long. CDR1 is MNHEY and CDR2 is SMNVEV in the germline V gene (reference sequence). The V end lost 0 bases, the J end lost 2 bases, and 4 bases lay between the germline ends. The CDR3 nucleotides read TGTGCCAGCAGTTTATCCAGAAACACTGAAGCTTTCTTT. It translates to CASSLSRNTEAFF.

The chain carries TRBV7-6 and TRBJ2-2; no firm D call. Trimming shortened V by 1 base and J by 2 bases, and 14 bases separated the two germline ends. Germline assignment: CDR1 SGHVS and CDR2 FNYEAQ. This CDR3 comprises 17 residues. The CDR3 sequence: CASSLEWQSLNTGELFF. For the CDR3, the DNA is TGTGCCAGCAGCTTAGAGTGGCAGTCACTAAACACCGGGGAGCTGTTTTTT.

This chain connects TRBV4-1 to TRBJ1-1, with 8 bases identical to TRBD1. V gave up 1 base and J gave up 10 bases; unmatched junction bases: 14. This CDR3 spans 16 amino acids. The germline gives CDR1 MGHRA, CDR2 YSYEKL. The CDR3 nucleotides read TGCGCCAGCAGCCAAGGGGACGAAAGGACAGGGAACGCAGCTTTCTTT. It codes for CASSQGDERTGNAAFF.

The chain employs TRBV27 and TRBJ1-1; D remains ambiguous. Per the germline V gene, CDR1 is MNHEY and CDR2 is SMNVEV (reference sequence). This CDR3 spans 15 amino acids. V lost 0 bases, J lost 4 bases, and 12 bases lay in between. The CDR3: CASSLSKGVGTEAFF. The DNA for the CDR3 is TGTGCCAGCAGTTTATCGAAGGGTGTGGGCACTGAAGCTTTCTTT.

The V gene is TRBV5-6, the J gene TRBJ2-7; 8 bases align to TRBD1. The CDR3 covers 14 residues. Germline V gene data show CDR1 as SGHDT and CDR2 as YYEEEE. The V segment lost 4 bases and the J segment 2 bases; nucleotides outside the gene matches: 5. The chain's CDR3 is CASSAGQVAYEQYF. Written as DNA, the CDR3 is TGTGCCAGCAGCGCGGGACAGGTGGCCTACGAGCAGTACTTC.

The chain joins TRBV11-3 to TRBJ2-3; D uncertain. The V end lost 1 base, the J end lost 1 base, and 6 bases lay between the germline ends. This CDR3 region has 14 residues. Looked up from germline, CDR1 is SGHNT and CDR2 is YENEEA. The CDR3 sequence: CASSLAGGTDTQYF. The CDR3 region has the DNA TGTGCCAGCAGCTTAGCTGGGGGCACAGATACGCAGTATTTT.

The chain employs TRBV19 and TRBJ1-2; D is unclear. This CDR3 region has 11 residues. Germline V gene sequence: CDR1 LNHDA, CDR2 SQIVND (reference sequence). V lost 5 bases to trimming and J lost 4 bases, with 5 bases between them. CDR3 residues: CASSEGYGYTF. The CDR3 DNA reads TGTGCCAGTAGTGAGGGCTATGGCTACACCTTC.